This TCR beta chain was retrieved from a study of T-cell reconstitution after alpha-beta-depleted transplantation in children. Study-wide results and caveats: The study reportedly traced alpha-beta T cells about two months after transplant to several hundred expanded graft clones. Surviving thymic progenitors and recipient T cells were the source of high TCRbeta diversity at day 60 in some patients.

The V end was cut by 4 bases, the J end by 2 bases, with 14 bases between. The CDR3 is 15 residues long. CDR1 is LGHDT, CDR2 YNNKEL, per germline (reference sequence). Using unique molecular identifiers, the investigators prepared the TCRbeta library. Using its own MiXCR run on the PCR reads, TCRdb lists one record per CDR3 protein. The sample holds around 240,000 distinct CDR3 sequences, roughly 8% seen once. The table lists this clonotype with a few counts. Its antigen is undetermined. The TCR comes from a male patient between 5 and 17 years old who had a stem cell transplant for acute lymphoblastic leukemia, so the T cells may come from the graft donor. The gene calls are TRBV3-1 and TRBJ1-1, with no clear D. The sample in question was PBMCs, mostly from graft donor cells, obtained 180 days after TCRalphabeta/CD19-depleted stem cell transplant. The CDR3, as DNA: TGTGCCAGCAGCCTTAAATTCTCAGGCAACACTGAAGCTTTCTTT. Amino acid sequence: CASSLKFSGNTEAFF. The full variable domain, with the rest looked up from reference TRBV3-1 and TRBJ1-1, is DTAVSQTPKYLVTQMGNDKSIKCEQNLGHDTMYWYKQDSKKFLKIMFSYNNKELIINETVPNRFSPKSPDKAHLNLHINSLELGDSAVYFCASSLKFSGNTEAFFGQGTRLTVV.